These 10 T cell receptor beta chains share one sample of origin, sequenced in a study of CD8 T cells in ankylosing spondylitis. TCRdb used MiXCR to reprocess the 5' RACE reads, holding one entry per CDR3 protein. The sample shows over 30,000 distinct CDR3 sequences, 15% to 20% of them seen only once. Specimen: blood. Receptors were obtained from a male donor with ankylosing spondylitis or in good health (not recorded which).

This chain links TRBV5-1 with TRBJ2-2; D is unclear. CDR3 length equals 15 residues. The ends were cut back, 3 bases at V and 2 bases at J, with 11 bases in the middle. Germline loops: CDR1 SGHRS, CDR2 YFSETQ. Here the CDR3 reads CASSSNPVNTGELFF. The CDR3 DNA reads as TGCGCCAGCAGCTCGAATCCCGTTAACACCGGGGAGCTGTTTTTT.

V and J are TRBV4-3 and TRBJ1-1, with D possibly being TRBD1 (6 bases). This CDR3 has 16 residues. Trimming pared 2 bases from V and 1 base from J, leaving 14 bases between. The germline CDR1 and CDR2 sequences are LGHNA and YSLEER. CDR3: CASSQPGGAPNTEAFF. CDR3 bases: TGCGCCAGCAGCCAACCCGGGGGGGCTCCGAACACTGAAGCTTTCTTT.

CDR3 in amino acids: CAWSRQENTEAFF. The CDR3 nucleotides read TGTGCCTGGAGTCGACAGGAGAACACTGAAGCTTTCTTT. This chain links TRBV30 with TRBJ1-1; D is possibly TRBD1 (6 bases). Deletions cut 2 bases from V and 1 base from J, with 8 bases between. CDR1 is GTSNPN, CDR2 SVGIG, per germline (reference sequence). The CDR3 runs to 13 residues.

This chain links TRBV20-1 with TRBJ2-5; maybe TRBD2 (5 bases). V lost 4 bases and J lost 1, with 16 bases in between. The CDR3 is 15 amino acids. The germline CDR1 and CDR2 sequences are DFQATT and SNEGSKA (reference sequence). CDR3 nucleotides: TGCAGTGCTACTCGGGATGAGTGGGGCCAAGAGACCCAGTACTTC. Protein: CSATRDEWGQETQYF.

This clonotype was seen a handful of times. The chain carries TRBV12-3 or TRBV12-4 and TRBJ2-1, with TRBD1 matching over 7 bases. Trimming removed 6 bases from V and 6 bases from J; junction bases left unmatched: 14. The CDR3 runs to 16 residues. The CDR3 loop is CASRPNTGAPTNEQFF. The CDR3 DNA reads TGTGCCAGCAGGCCAAACACAGGGGCCCCTACCAATGAGCAGTTCTTC.

This clonotype occurred a few times. V is TRBV20-1 and J is TRBJ2-7, with TRBD2 identical over 10 bases. J lost 1 base, V lost 6 bases, and 3 bases had no gene match. CDR1 is DFQATT, CDR2 SNEGSKA, per germline (reference sequence). The CDR3 is 13 amino acids. CDR3 amino acids: CSAPSGSSYEQYF. The CDR3 DNA sequence: TGCAGTGCCCCTAGCGGGAGTTCCTACGAGCAGTACTTC.

This clonotype was counted a few times. The chain carries TRBV3-1 and TRBJ2-5; D remains unclear. Germline-derived CDR1 and CDR2 are LGHDT and YNNKEL (reference sequence). V lost 0 bases, J lost 1 base, and 15 bases lay in between. CDR3 length: 17 amino acids. The CDR3 sequence: CASSQDWAMTSQETQYF. The CDR3 DNA follows: TGTGCCAGCAGCCAAGATTGGGCTATGACAAGCCAAGAGACCCAGTACTTC.

The rearrangement links TRBV5-1 to TRBJ2-7; the D gene is possibly TRBD2 (7 bases). V was shortened by 4 bases and J by 0 bases, with 17 bases between the two germline ends. CDR3 size: 16 residues. Per germline, CDR1 SGHRS and CDR2 YFSETQ. The chain's CDR3 is CASSPGGGRSSYEQYF. The CDR3 DNA reads TGCGCCAGCAGCCCGGGCGGGGGCCGGAGCTCCTACGAGCAGTACTTC.

The chain links TRBV6-1 to TRBJ2-1, with 8 bases lining up with TRBD1. Germline CDR1 reads MNHNS; CDR2 reads SASEGT. This CDR3 is built from 15 residues. V lost 5 bases to trimming and J lost 0 bases; unmatched junction nucleotides: 3. The CDR3 DNA is TGTGCCAGCAGTAGGACAGGGCCCTCCTACAATGAGCAGTTCTTC. Protein: CASSRTGPSYNEQFF.

This chain links TRBV20-1 with TRBJ2-3; 8 bases fit TRBD2. The CDR3 contains 14 residues. Trimming removed 4 bases from V and 2 bases from J; junction bases left unmatched: 5. Germline V CDR1 and CDR2: DFQATT, SNEGSKA (reference sequence). CDR3 bases: TGCAGTGCTATTCGGGGGGGCAACACAGATACGCAGTATTTT. Its translation is CSAIRGGNTDTQYF.